This T cell receptor (beta chain) stems from a study of blood T cell repertoires in COVID-19. CDR3 length: 15 amino acids. Trimming removed 1 base at V and 0 bases at J, with 7 bases between. Germline lookup yields CDR1 SGHNT and CDR2 YENEEA. Authors' methods: Amplification of reference gene primers provided the estimated nucleated cell counts. Assay used: immunoSEQ multiplex PCR; TCRdb lists only in-frame clones, some missing. That table furnishes V, J and clone size, whereas the DNA furnished D and trimming. The sample has about 380,000 clones, about 90% seen once. Sequenced material: peripheral blood. This chain links TRBV11-3 with TRBJ1-3; no reliable D call. This clonotype originated in a man aged 40-49 years with acute or convalescent COVID-19. The CDR3 nucleotides read TGTGCCAGCAGCTTAGGCGGATTCTCTGGAAACACCATATATTTT. Its protein product is CASSLGGFSGNTIYF.